What follows is one T cell receptor beta chain and its context. This sample is drawn from a study of human T cells and chemical hapten exposure. Study background: Patch tests containing 0.01% DPC, applied to the upper back, were read at 6 days.

Time point in this sample: pre-sensitization, week 0. The sample's treatment: therapeutic diphenylcyclopropenone sensitization with weekly scalp DPC. Via MiXCR, TCRdb re-called the RACE reads, giving one row per CDR3 protein. The profile shows 300,000 to 450,000 distinct CDR3 sequences, roughly 5.3% of them singletons. Germline CDR1 is SQVTM and CDR2 is ANQGSEA. Trimming cost V 3 bases and J 1 base, with 12 bases left between them. The CDR3 is 14 residues long. The chain combines TRBV29-1 with TRBJ1-2; D is unresolved. This TCR came from a woman between 45 and 65 years old with alopecia areata. Some clones in this sample may be carry-over from other donors' samples. The specimen was whole blood, collected in connection with sensitization to the hapten diphenylcyclopropenone (DPC). The CDR3, as DNA: TGCAGCGTTGAGTCGGGAACTCTTAACTATGGCTACACCTTC. The encoded protein is CSVESGTLNYGYTF.